This entry is about one TCR beta chain. What it binds is unknown. Samples had at least 7 million PBMCs isolated from them. Trimming left V 5 bases short and J 8 bases short, with 7 bases between. This CDR3 region has 11 residues. Germline CDR1 reads MNHEY; CDR2 reads SMNVEV (reference sequence). The sample is drawn from a study of blood T cells in healthy people across ages. Study-wide points: Long-lived and aged donors differed, with more naive CD4+ cells and higher diversity in the long-lived.

Through a sample-barcoded 5' primer and a J-beta primer mix, a second PCR was run for about 6 to 11 cycles. TCRdb used MiXCR to reprocess the 5' RACE reads, holding one entry per CDR3 protein. The sample contains about 1.5 million distinct CDR3 sequences, about 42% of which appear only once. The chain is built from TRBV27 and TRBJ2-1; D not certain. Sequenced material: blood. This TCR came from a woman aged 18-30 years in good health. In DNA, the CDR3 is TGTGCCAGCAGTGAAGGGTATGAGCAGTTCTTC. Translating gives CASSEGYEQFF.